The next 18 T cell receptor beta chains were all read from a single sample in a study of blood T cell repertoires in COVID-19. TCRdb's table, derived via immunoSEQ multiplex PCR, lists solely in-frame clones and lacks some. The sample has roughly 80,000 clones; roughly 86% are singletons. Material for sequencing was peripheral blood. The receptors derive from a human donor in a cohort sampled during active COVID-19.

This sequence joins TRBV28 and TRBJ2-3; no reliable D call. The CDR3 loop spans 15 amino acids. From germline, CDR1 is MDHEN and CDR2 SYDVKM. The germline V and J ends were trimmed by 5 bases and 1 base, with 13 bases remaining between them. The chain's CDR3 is CASSPSHAGTDTQYF. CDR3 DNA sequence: TGTGCCAGCAGTCCATCACATGCAGGCACAGATACGCAGTATTTT. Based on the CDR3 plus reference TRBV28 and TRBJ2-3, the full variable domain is DVKVTQSSRYLVKRTGEKVFLECVQDMDHENMFWYRQDPGLGLRLIYFSYDVKMKEKGDIPEGYSVSREKKERFSLILESASTNQTSMYLCASSPSHAGTDTQYFGPGTRLTVL.

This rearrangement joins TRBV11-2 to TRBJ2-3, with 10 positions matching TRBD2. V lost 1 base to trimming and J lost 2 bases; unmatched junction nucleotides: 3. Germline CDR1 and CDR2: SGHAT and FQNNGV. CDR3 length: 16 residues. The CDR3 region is CASSLGSGGNTDTQYF. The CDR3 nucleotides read TGTGCCAGCAGCTTAGGTAGCGGGGGGAACACAGATACGCAGTATTTT. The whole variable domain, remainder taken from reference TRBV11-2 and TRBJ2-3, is EAGVAQSPRYKIIEKRQSVAFWCNPISGHATLYWYQQILGQGPKLLIQFQNNGVVDDSQLPKDRFSAERLKGVDSTLKIQPAKLEDSAVYLCASSLGSGGNTDTQYFGPGTRLTVL.

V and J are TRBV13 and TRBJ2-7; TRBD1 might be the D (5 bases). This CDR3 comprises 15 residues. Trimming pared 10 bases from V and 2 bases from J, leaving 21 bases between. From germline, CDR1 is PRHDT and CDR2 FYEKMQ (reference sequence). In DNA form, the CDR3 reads TGTGCCAAGATAGAATATTTAAGACAGACCTACGAGCAGTACTTC. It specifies CAKIEYLRQTYEQYF.

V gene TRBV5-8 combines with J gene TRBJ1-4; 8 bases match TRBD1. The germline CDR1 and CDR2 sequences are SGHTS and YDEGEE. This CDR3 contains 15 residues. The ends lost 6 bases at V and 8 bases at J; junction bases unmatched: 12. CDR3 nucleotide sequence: TGTGCCAGCAATGTGCAGGGGGCCCCTGGAGAAAAACTGTTTTTT. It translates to CASNVQGAPGEKLFF.

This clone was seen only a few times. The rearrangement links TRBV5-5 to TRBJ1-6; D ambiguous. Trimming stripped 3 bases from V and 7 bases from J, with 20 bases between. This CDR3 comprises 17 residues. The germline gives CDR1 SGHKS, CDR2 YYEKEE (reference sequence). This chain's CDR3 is CASSWGQPGLLNSPLHF. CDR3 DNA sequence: TGTGCCAGCAGCTGGGGTCAGCCAGGACTCTTGAATTCACCCCTCCACTTT. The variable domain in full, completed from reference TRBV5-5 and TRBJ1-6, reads DAGVTQSPTHLIKTRGQQVTLRCSPISGHKSVSWYQQVLGQGPQFIFQYYEKEERGRGNFPDRFSARQFPNYSSELNVNALLLGDSALYLCASSWGQPGLLNSPLHFGNGTRLTVT.

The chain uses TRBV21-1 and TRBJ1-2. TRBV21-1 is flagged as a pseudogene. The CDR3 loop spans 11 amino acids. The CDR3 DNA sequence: TGTGCCAGCAGCCTACTGGATGGCTACACCTTC. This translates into CASSLLDGYTF.

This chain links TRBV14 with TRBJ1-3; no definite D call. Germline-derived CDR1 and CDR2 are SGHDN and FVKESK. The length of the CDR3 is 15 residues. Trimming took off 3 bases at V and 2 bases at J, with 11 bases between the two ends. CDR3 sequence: CASSHLNGAGNTIYF. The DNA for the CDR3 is TGTGCCAGCAGCCACCTCAACGGAGCTGGAAACACCATATATTTT. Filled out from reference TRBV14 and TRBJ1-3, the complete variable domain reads EAGVTQFPSHSVIEKGQTVTLRCDPISGHDNLYWYRRVMGKEIKFLLHFVKESKQDESGMPNNRFLAERTGGTYSTLKVQPAELEDSGVYFCASSHLNGAGNTIYFGEGSWLTVV.

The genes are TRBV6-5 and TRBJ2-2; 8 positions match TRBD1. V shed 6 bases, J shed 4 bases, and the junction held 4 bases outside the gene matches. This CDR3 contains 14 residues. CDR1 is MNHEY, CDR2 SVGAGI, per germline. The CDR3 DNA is TGTGCCAGCAGCGGGACAGGCTCCACCGGGGAGCTGTTTTTT. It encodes CASSGTGSTGELFF.

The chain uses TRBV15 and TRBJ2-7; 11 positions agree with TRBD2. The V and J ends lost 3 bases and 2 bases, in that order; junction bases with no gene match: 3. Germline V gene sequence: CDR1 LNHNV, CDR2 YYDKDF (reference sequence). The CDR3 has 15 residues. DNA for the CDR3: TGTGCCACCAGCAGCCCGACTAGCGGGGCCTACGAGCAGTACTTC. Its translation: CATSSPTSGAYEQYF. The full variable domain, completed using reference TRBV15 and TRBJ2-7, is DAMVIQNPRYQVTQFGKPVTLSCSQTLNHNVMYWYQQKSSQAPKLLFHYYDKDFNNEADTPDNFQSRRPNTSFCFLDIRSPGLGDTAMYLCATSSPTSGAYEQYFGPGTRLTVT.

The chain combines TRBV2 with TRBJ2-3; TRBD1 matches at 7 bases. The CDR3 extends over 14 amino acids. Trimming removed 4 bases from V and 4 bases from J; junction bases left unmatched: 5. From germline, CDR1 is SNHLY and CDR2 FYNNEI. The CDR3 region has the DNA TGTGCCAGCAGTGCCAACAGGGGTGCAGATACGCAGTATTTT. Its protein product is CASSANRGADTQYF.

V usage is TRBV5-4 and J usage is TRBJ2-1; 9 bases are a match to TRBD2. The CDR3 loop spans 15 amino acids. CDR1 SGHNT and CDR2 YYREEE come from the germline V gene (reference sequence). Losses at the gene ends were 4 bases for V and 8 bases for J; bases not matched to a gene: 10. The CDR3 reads CASSPSGGRPHEQFF. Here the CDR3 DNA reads TGTGCCAGCAGCCCCAGCGGGGGGCGCCCCCATGAGCAGTTCTTC. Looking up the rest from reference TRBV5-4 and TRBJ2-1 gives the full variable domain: ETGVTQSPTHLIKTRGQQVTLRCSSQSGHNTVSWYQQALGQGPQFIFQYYREEENGRGNFPPRFSGLQFPNYSSELNVNALELDDSALYLCASSPSGGRPHEQFFGPGTRLTVL.

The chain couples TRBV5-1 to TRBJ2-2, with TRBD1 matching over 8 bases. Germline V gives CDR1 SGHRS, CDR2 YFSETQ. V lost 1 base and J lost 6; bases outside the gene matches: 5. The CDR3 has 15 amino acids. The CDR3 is CASSLRQGAAGELFF. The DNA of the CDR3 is TGCGCCAGCAGCTTGCGTCAGGGGGCAGCCGGGGAGCTGTTTTTT.

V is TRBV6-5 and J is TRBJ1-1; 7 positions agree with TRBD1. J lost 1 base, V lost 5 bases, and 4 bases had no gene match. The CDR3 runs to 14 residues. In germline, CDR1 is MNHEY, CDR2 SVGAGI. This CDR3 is CASSRGQENTEAFF. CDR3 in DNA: TGTGCCAGCAGTCGCGGACAGGAGAACACTGAAGCTTTCTTT.

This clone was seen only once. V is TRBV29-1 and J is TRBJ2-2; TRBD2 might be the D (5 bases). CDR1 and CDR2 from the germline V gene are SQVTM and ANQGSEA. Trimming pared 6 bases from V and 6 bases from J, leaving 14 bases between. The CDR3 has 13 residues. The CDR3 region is CSVRPWTSGELFF. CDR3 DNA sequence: TGCAGCGTCCGACCCTGGACTTCCGGGGAGCTGTTTTTT.

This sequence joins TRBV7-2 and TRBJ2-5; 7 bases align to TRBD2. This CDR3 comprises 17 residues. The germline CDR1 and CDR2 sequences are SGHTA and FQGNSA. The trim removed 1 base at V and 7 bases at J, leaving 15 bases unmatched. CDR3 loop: CASSLVPSWGREWTQYF. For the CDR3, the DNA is TGTGCCAGCAGCTTAGTCCCTTCTTGGGGGAGGGAATGGACCCAGTACTTC.

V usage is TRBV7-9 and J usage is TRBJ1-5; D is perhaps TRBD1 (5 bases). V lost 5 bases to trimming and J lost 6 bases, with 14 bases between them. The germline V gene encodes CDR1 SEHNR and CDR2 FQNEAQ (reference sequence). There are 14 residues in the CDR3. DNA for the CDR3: TGTGCCAGCAGCCCCGGGACGGGGGGTCAGCCCCAGCATTTT. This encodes CASSPGTGGQPQHF. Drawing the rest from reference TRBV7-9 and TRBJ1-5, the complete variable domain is DTGVSQNPRHKITKRGQNVTFRCDPISEHNRLYWYRQTLGQGPEFLTYFQNEAQLEKSRLLSDRFSAERPKGSFSTLEIQRTEQGDSAMYLCASSPGTGGQPQHFGDGTRLSIL.

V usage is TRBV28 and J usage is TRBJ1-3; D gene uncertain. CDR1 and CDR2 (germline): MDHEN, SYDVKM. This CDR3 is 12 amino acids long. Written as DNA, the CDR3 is TGTCCCCTCGCCTACTCTGGAAACACCATATATTTT. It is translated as CPLAYSGNTIYF.

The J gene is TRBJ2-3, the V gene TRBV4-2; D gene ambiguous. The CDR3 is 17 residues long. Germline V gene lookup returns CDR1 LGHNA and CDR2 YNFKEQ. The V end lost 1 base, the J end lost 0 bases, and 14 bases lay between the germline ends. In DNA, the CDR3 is TGTGCCAGCAGCCAAGTATATATCGCGACTAGCACAGATACGCAGTATTTT. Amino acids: CASSQVYIATSTDTQYF.